This TCR beta chain was documented in a study of blood T cell repertoires in COVID-19. Libraries were prepared by immunoSEQ multiplex PCR; TCRdb keeps only in-frame clonotypes and omits some of them. The table lists approximately 200,000 clones, about four fifths of them singletons. This clone was detected only a few times. This CDR3 is built from 12 residues. The V gene lost 8 bases and the J gene lost 4 bases, with 8 bases spanning the gap. The germline CDR1 and CDR2 sequences are MNHEY and SVGAGI. The sequenced material came from peripheral blood. This TCR derives from a woman aged 55 to 70 with acute or convalescent COVID-19. The V call is TRBV6-5, the J call TRBJ2-2; D is undetermined. The CDR3 sequence is CASFGGTGELFF. For the CDR3, the DNA is TGTGCCAGCTTTGGCGGCACCGGGGAGCTGTTTTTT.